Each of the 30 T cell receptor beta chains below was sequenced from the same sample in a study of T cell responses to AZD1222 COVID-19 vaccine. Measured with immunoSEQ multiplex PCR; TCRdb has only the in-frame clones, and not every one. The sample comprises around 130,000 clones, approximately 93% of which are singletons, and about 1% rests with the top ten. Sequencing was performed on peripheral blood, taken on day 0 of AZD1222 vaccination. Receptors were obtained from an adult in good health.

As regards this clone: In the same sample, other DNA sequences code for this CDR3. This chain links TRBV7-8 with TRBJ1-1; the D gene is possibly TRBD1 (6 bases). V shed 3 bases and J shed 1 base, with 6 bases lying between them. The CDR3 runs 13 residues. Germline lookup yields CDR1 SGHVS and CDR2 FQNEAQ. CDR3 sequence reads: CASSLGQNTEAFF. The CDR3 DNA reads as TGTGCCAGCAGCTTGGGACAGAACACTGAAGCTTTCTTT.

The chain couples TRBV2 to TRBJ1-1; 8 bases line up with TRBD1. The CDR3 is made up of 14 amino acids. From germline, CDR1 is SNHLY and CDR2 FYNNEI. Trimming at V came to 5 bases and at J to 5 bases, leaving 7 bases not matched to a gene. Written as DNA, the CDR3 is TGTGCCAGCAGTAGACAGGGGCAGGGTACTGAAGCTTTCTTT. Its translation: CASSRQGQGTEAFF.

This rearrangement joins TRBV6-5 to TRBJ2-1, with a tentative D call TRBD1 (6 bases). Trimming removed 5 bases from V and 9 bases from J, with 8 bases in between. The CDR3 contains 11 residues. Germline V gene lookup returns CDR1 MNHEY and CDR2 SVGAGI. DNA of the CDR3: TGTGCCAGCAGTACAGGGATTGAGCAGTTCTTC. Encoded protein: CASSTGIEQFF.

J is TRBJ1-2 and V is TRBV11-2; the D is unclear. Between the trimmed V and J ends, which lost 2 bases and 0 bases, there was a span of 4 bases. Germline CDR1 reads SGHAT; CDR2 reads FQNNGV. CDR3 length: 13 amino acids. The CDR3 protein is CASSLWANYGYTF. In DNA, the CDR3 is TGTGCCAGCAGCTTATGGGCTAACTATGGCTACACCTTC.

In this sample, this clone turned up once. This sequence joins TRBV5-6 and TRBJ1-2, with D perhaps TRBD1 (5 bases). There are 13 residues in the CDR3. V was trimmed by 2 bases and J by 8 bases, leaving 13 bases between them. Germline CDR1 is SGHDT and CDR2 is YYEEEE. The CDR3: CASSFRGTRGYTF. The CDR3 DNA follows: TGTGCCAGCAGCTTCCGGGGGACCAGGGGCTACACCTTC.

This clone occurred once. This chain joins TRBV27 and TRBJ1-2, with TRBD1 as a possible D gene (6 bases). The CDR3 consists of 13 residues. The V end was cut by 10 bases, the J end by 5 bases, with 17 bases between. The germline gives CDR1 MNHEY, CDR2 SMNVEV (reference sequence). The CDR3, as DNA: TGTGCCACCAGGGGATCGGGCCCGTATGGCTACACCTTC. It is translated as CATRGSGPYGYTF.

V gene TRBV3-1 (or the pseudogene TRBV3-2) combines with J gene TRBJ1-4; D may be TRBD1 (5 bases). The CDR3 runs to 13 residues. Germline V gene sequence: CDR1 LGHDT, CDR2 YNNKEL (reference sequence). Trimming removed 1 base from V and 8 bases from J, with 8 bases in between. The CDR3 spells CASSQAGGEKLFF. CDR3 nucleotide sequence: TGTGCCAGCAGCCAAGCTGGGGGGGAAAAACTGTTTTTT.

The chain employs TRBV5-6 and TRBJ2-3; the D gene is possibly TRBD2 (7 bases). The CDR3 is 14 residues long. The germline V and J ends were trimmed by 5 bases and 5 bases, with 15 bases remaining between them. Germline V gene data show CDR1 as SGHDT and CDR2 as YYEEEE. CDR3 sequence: CASSIRGARDTQYF. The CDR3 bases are TGTGCCAGCAGTATCCGGGGGGCTCGAGATACGCAGTATTTT.

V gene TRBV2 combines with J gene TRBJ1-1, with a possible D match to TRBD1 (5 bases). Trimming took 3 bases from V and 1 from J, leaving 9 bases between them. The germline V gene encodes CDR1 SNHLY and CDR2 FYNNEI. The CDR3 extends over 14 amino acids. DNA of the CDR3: TGTGCCAGCAGTGATCGGGGGGGGAACACTGAAGCTTTCTTT. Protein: CASSDRGGNTEAFF.

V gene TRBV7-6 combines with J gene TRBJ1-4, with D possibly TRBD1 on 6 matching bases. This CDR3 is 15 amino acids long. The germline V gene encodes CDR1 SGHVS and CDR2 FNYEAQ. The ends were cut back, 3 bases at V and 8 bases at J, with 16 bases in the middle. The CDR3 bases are TGTGCCAGCAGCTTGGAATCCGGGACATTCGAAAAACTGTTTTTT. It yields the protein CASSLESGTFEKLFF.

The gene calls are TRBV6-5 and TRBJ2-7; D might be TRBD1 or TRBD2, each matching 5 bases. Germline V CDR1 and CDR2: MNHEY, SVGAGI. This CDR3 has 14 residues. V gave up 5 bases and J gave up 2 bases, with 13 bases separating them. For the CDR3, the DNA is TGTGCCAGCAGTACTCGGTGGGGGACCTACGAGCAGTACTTC. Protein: CASSTRWGTYEQYF.

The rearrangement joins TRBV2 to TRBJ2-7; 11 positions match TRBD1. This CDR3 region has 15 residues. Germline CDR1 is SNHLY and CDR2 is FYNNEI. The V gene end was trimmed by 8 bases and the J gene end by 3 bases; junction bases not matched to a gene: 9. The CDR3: CASDTGTGGFYEQYF. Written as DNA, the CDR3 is TGTGCCAGCGATACCGGGACAGGGGGATTCTACGAGCAGTACTTC.

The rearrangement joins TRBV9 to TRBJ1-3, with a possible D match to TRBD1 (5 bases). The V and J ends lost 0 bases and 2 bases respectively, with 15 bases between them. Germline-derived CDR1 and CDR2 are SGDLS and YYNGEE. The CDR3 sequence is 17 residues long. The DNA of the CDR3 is TGTGCCAGCAGCGTAGATTTCCCGGGGACTACTGGAAACACCATATATTTT. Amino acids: CASSVDFPGTTGNTIYF.

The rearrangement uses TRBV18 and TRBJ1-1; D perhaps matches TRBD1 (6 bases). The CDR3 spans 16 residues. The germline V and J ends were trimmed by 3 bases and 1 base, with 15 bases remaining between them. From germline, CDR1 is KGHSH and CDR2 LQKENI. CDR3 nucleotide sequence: TGTGCCAGCTCACCGTTCGACAGGTTGACGAACACTGAAGCTTTCTTT. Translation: CASSPFDRLTNTEAFF.

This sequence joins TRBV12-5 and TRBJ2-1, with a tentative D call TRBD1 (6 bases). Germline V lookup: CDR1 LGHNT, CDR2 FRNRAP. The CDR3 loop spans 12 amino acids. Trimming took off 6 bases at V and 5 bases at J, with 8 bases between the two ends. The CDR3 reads CASGDSDNEQFF. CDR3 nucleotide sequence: TGTGCTAGTGGGGACAGTGACAATGAGCAGTTCTTC.

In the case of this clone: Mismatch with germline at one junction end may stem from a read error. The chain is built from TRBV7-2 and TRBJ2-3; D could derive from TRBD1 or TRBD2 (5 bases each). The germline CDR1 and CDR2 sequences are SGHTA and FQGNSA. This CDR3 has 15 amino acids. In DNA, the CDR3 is TGTGCCAGCAGCCTAGCATGGACAAATACAGATACGCAGTATTTT. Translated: CASSLAWTNTDTQYF.

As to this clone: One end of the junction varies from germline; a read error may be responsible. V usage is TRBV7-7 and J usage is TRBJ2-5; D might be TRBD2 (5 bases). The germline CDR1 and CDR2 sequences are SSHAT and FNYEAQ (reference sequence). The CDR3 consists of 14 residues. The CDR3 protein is CASSLAGVGETQYF. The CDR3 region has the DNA TGTGCTAGCAGCTTAGCCGGGGTTGGCGAGACCCAGTACTTC.

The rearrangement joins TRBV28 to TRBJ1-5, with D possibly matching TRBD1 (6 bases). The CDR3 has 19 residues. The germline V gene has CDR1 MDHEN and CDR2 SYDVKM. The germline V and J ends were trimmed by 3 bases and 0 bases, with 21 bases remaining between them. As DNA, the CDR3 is TGTGCCAGCAGTTTTTTGGGGCGGGGGGCTAGCTATAGCAATCAGCCCCAGCATTTT. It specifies CASSFLGRGASYSNQPQHF.

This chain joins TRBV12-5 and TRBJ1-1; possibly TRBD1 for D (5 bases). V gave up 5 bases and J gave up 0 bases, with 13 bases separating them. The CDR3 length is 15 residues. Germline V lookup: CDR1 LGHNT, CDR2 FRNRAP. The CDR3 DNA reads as TGTGCTAGTGGTCCGGGACGGATGATGAACACTGAAGCTTTCTTT. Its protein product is CASGPGRMMNTEAFF.

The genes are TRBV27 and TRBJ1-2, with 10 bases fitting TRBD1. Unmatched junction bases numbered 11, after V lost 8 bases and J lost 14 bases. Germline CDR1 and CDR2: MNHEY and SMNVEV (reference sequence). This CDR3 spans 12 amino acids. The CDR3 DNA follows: TGTGCCAGCGGCCGGACAGGGGGTATGTGGACCTTC. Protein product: CASGRTGGMWTF.

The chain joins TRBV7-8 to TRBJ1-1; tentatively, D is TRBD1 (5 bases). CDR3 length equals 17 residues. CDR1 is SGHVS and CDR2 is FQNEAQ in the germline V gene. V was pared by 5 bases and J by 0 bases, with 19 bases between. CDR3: CASSLPGRALMNTEAFF. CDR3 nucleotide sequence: TGTGCCAGCAGCCTCCCGGGCAGGGCACTAATGAACACTGAAGCTTTCTTT.

This CDR3 reads CASSSSPQLETQYF. Written as DNA, the CDR3 is TGCGCCAGCAGCTCTAGTCCCCAGTTGGAGACCCAGTACTTC. The rearrangement joins TRBV5-1 to TRBJ2-5; D ambiguous. Germline assignment: CDR1 SGHRS and CDR2 YFSETQ. The CDR3 spans 14 residues. Trimming removed 3 bases at V and 5 bases at J, with 14 bases between.

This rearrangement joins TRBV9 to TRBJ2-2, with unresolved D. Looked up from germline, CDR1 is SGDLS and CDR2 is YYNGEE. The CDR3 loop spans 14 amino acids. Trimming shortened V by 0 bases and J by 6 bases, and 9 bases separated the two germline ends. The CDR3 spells CASSVEWTSGELFF. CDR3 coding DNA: TGTGCCAGCAGCGTAGAGTGGACGTCCGGGGAGCTGTTTTTT.

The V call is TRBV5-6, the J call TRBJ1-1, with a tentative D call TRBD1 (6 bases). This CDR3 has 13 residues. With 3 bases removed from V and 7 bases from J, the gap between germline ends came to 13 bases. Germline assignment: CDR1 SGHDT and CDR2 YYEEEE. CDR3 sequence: CASSSYGGVEAFF. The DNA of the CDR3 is TGTGCCAGCAGCTCGTACGGGGGCGTTGAAGCTTTCTTT.

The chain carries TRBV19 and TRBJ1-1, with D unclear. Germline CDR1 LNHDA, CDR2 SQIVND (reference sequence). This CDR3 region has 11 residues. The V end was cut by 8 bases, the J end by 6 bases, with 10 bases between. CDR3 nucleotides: TGTGCCAGTGTAGAATTCGCTGAAGCTTTCTTT. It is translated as CASVEFAEAFF.

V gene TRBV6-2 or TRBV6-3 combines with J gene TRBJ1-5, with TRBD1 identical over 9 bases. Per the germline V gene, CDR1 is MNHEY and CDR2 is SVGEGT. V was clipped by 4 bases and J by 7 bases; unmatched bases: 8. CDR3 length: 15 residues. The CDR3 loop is CASSFRDRGGQPQHF. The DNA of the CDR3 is TGTGCCAGCAGTTTCCGTGACAGGGGGGGACAGCCCCAGCATTTT.

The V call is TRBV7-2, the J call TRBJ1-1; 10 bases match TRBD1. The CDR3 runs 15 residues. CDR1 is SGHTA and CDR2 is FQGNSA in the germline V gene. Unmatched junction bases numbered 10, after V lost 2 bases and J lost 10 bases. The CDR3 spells CASSLSSGQGFVAFF. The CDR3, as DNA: TGTGCCAGCAGCTTATCGTCGGGACAGGGGTTTGTAGCTTTCTTT.

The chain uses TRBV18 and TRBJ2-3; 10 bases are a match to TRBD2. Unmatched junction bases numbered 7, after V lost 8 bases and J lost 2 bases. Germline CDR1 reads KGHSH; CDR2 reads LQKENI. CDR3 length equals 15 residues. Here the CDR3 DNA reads TGTGCCAGCAGCTTTACTAGCGGGACCACAGATACGCAGTATTTT. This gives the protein CASSFTSGTTDTQYF.

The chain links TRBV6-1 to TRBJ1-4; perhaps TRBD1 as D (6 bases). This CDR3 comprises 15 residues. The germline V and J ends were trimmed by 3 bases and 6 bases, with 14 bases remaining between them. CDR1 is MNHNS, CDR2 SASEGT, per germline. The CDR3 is CASSDGRGEHEKLFF. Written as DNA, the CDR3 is TGTGCCAGCAGTGATGGGAGGGGGGAACATGAAAAACTGTTTTTT.

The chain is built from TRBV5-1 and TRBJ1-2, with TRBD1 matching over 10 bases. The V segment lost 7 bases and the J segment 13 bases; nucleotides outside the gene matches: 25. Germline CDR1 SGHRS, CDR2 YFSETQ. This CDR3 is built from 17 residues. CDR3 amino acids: CASSGGQGTYSGRRGTF. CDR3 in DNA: TGCGCCAGCTCAGGGGGACAGGGGACTTATTCAGGTCGACGGGGCACCTTC.